Detailed here is one T cell receptor beta chain. Its antigen is not known. The germline V and J ends were trimmed by 5 bases and 8 bases, with 15 bases remaining between them. CDR1 and CDR2 from the germline V gene are SGHAT and FQNNGV. The CDR3 is 14 residues long. Clones were sequenced by immunoSEQ multiplex PCR, and TCRdb holds only the in-frame ones, with some missing. Found here are 70,000 to 80,000 clones, roughly 90% of them singletons; the top ten hold about 1%. The data stem from a study of OX40 agonist ivuxolimab in advanced cancers. Study information: The patients received ivuxolimab by intravenous route every 2 weeks at 0.01 to 10 mg/kg.

General study results and limits: Some of the lowest clonal expansion was seen in partial responders at 0.1-3.0 mg/kg.

This clonotype was sampled from an adult with an advanced solid tumor such as melanoma, head and neck, liver or kidney cancer. V and J are TRBV11-2 and TRBJ1-4; D remains unclear. The sample consisted of CD4+ or CD8+ T cells sorted from blood, taken in a trial of the OX40 agonist ivuxolimab. The DNA of the CDR3 is TGTGCCAGCAGCCCTACACGGGAACGAGAAAAACTGTTTTTT. As protein: CASSPTREREKLFF. The variable domain in full, completed from reference TRBV11-2 and TRBJ1-4, reads EAGVAQSPRYKIIEKRQSVAFWCNPISGHATLYWYQQILGQGPKLLIQFQNNGVVDDSQLPKDRFSAERLKGVDSTLKIQPAKLEDSAVYLCASSPTREREKLFFGSGTQLSVL.